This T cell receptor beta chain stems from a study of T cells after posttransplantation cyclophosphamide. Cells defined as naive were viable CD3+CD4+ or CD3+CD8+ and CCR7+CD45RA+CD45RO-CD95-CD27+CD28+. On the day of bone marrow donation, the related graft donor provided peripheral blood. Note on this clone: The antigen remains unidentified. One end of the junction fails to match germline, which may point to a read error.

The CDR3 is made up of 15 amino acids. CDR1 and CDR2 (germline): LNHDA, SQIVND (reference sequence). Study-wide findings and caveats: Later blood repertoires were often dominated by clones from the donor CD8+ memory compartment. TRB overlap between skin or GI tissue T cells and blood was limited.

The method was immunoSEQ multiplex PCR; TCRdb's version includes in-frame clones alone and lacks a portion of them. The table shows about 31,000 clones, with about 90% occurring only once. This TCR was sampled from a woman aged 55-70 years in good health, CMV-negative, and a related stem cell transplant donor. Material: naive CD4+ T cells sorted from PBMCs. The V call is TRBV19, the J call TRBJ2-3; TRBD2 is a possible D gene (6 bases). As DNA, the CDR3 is TGTGCCAGTAGTTGGGACTCCGATACCACAGATTCGCAGTATTTT. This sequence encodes CASSWDSDTTDSQYF.